Listed below are T cell receptor beta chains from one sample, sequenced in a study of blood T cell repertoires in COVID-19. Libraries were prepared by immunoSEQ multiplex PCR; TCRdb keeps only in-frame clonotypes and omits some of them. The data contain roughly 160,000 clones, approximately 77% of them singletons. The sample consisted of PBMCs or T cells enriched from blood (not recorded which). The receptors were gathered from a man aged 55 to 69 who had recovered from COVID-19. The CDR3 runs from the conserved cysteine through the conserved F or W. D genes are given only for firm matches. Size values are once, few and many counts, or a class for expanded clones, and some rows have none.

D	V	size	J	DNA	CDR3
TRBD1	TRBV19	.	TRBJ1-4	TGTGCCAGTAGCCCCCGGGACAGGGGGCGGCATACTAATGAAAAACTGTTTTTT	CASSPRDRGRHTNEKLFF
.	TRBV30	.	TRBJ2-5	TGTGCCTGGAGTGAGGGGCAGGGGCCTAGGGAGACCCAGTACTTC	CAWSEGQGPRETQYF
.	TRBV6-5	.	TRBJ1-1	TGTGCCAGCAGGCTCAGGGGAACGACTGAAGCTTTCTTT	CASRLRGTTEAFF
TRBD2	TRBV7-8	.	TRBJ2-1	TGTGCCAGCAGCTTATTTTCTAGCGGGAGCTCCTACAATGAGCAGTTCTTC	CASSLFSSGSSYNEQFF
TRBD2	TRBV4-2	.	TRBJ2-3	TGTGCCAGCAGCCAAGAAAGCGTGGGGGGGTTGCGGCGTGGCACAGATACGCAGTATTTT	CASSQESVGGLRRGTDTQYF
TRBD2	TRBV5-8	few	TRBJ2-7	TGTGCCAGCAGGACTAGCGGGACCGACGAGCAGTACTTC	CASRTSGTDEQYF
TRBD1	TRBV9	once	TRBJ1-6	TGTGCCAGCAGCGTGACCGGGACAGGTCATAATTCACCCCTCCACTTT	CASSVTGTGHNSPLHF
.	TRBV2	few	TRBJ2-2	TGTGCCAGCAGGCTGGGGGGCACCGGGGAGCTGTTTTTT	CASRLGGTGELFF
.	TRBV28	.	TRBJ1-6	TGTGCCAGCAGTCTACAGGAGAATTCACCCCTCCACTTT	CASSLQENSPLHF
.	TRBV19	.	TRBJ1-2	TGTGCCAGTAGTCGGGGGACCTACTTCGGCTACACCTTC	CASSRGTYFGYTF
TRBD1	TRBV11-1	.	TRBJ2-7	TGTGCCAGCAGCCCAGACAGGGCCTACGAGCAGTACTTC	CASSPDRAYEQYF
TRBD2	TRBV4-2	.	TRBJ2-5	TGTGCCAGCAGCACGGGACTAGCGGGAGAGGAGCAGACCCAGTACTTC	CASSTGLAGEEQTQYF
.	TRBV4-2	.	TRBJ2-2	TGTGCCAGCAGCCACTACCGGGTGGGGACATCCACCGGGGAGCTGTTTTTT	CASSHYRVGTSTGELFF
.	TRBV19	.	TRBJ2-7	TGTGCCAGTAGTAGATCGGGTTACGAGCAGTACTTC	CASSRSGYEQYF
.	TRBV9	.	TRBJ1-2	TGTGCCAGCAGCGGGGCAGGGGTTTCCTATGGCTACACCTTC	CASSGAGVSYGYTF
TRBD1	TRBV28	.	TRBJ2-7	TGTGCCAGCAGCCTCCCCGGGACAGGGGTCCACGAGCAGTACTTC	CASSLPGTGVHEQYF
TRBD1	TRBV29-1	.	TRBJ2-7	TGCAGCGTAGATATATCCGGGACAGGGGGCAACGAGCAGTACTTC	CSVDISGTGGNEQYF
TRBD1	TRBV27	.	TRBJ1-2	TGTGCCAGCAGTACACGGACAGGGGGCGAGGTGGGAGGCTACACCTTC	CASSTRTGGEVGGYTF
TRBD2	TRBV19	.	TRBJ2-5	TGTGCCAGTAGTACGCAGCGGGAGGGCCGAGAGACCCAGTACTTC	CASSTQREGRETQYF
TRBD1	TRBV13	.	TRBJ1-4	TGTGCCAGCAGCCCCCGGACAGGGGGGAGTGAAAAACTGTTTTTT	CASSPRTGGSEKLFF
.	TRBV7-3	.	TRBJ2-5	TGTGCCAGCAGCTCCCGTGTTGGGCGCGGGGAGACCCAGTACTTC	CASSSRVGRGETQYF